This TCR beta chain was sequenced in a study of CD8 T cells in Susac syndrome. About this clonotype itself: Its antigen remains unknown.

From blood CD8+ and CD4+ T cells, the TCR beta chain was sequenced. The multiple sclerosis controls consisted of treatment-naive patients with relapsing-remitting disease, either stable or active. RNA, at about 0.5 to 1 ug, was reverse transcribed with random hexamers. The CDR3 of TCR beta was amplified by immunoSEQ multiplex PCR across 54 Vbeta and 13 Jbeta. TCRdb ran MiXCR on the immunoSEQ multiplex PCR reads and lists one entry per CDR3 protein. This table has nearly 200,000 distinct CDR3 sequences, nearly 95% appearing once. General study points: The study recognized that the number of individuals in its TCR sequencing and HLA analysis was relatively small.

Trimming removed 4 bases from V and 4 bases from J, with 16 bases in between. The CDR3 covers 15 residues. Germline CDR1 and CDR2: PRHDT and FYEKMQ (reference sequence). The rearrangement links TRBV13 to TRBJ1-1; TRBD1 is a possible D gene (6 bases). The sequencing input was CD4+ T cells from PBMCs. The source of this sequence is a human donor with multiple sclerosis. In DNA, the CDR3 is TGTGCCAGCAGCTCCGGTGGGGGGCTGGGCACTGAAGCTTTCTTT. This gives the protein CASSSGGGLGTEAFF.